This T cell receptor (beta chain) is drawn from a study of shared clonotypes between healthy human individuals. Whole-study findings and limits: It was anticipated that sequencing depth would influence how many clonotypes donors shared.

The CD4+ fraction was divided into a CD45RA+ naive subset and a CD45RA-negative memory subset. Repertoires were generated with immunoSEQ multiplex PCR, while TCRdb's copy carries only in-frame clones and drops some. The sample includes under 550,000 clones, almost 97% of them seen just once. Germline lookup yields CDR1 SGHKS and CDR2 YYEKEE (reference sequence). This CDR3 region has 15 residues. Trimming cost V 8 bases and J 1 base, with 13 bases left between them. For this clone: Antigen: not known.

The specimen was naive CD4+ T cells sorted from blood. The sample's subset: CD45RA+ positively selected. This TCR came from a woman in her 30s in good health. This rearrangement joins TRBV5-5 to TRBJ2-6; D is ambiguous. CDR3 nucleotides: TGTGCCAGTTACTTGGCCCCGTCTGGGGCCAACGTCCTGACTTTC. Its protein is CASYLAPSGANVLTF.